This note documents a single T cell receptor (beta chain) sequence. Methods used by the authors: The assay estimated nucleated cells by amplifying reference gene primers. The method was immunoSEQ multiplex PCR; TCRdb's version includes in-frame clones alone and lacks a portion of them. V and J calls plus clone size are reproduced from that table; the DNA served to infer D and trimming. The table includes 200,000 to 250,000 clones, around 82% detected once. This sample was taken from a study of blood T cell repertoires in COVID-19. Study-level background: The origin of the acute and convalescent COVID-19 samples was the United States, Italy and Spain. Nucleic acid was either cDNA or gDNA, and it came from T cells, B-cell-depleted T cells, or PBMCs.

The germline gives CDR1 SNHLY, CDR2 FYNNEI. This CDR3 is built from 17 residues. Trimming took 6 bases from V and 0 from J, leaving 17 bases between them. The TCR sequence derives from a woman of 80 years or more with active or convalescent COVID-19. This sequence joins TRBV2 and TRBJ1-4, with D maybe TRBD1 (5 bases). Material: peripheral blood. The CDR3 loop is CASRYSTELPTNEKLFF. DNA for the CDR3: TGTGCCAGCAGATATTCGACAGAACTACCAACTAATGAAAAACTGTTTTTT.